This TCR beta chain comes out of a study of cytomegalovirus exposure and HLA in healthy donors. Overall study results and limits: Three CMV-associated chains proved CMV antigen-specific in vitro.

With regard to this clone: Its antigen is currently unknown.

PCR amplification relied on 60 Vbeta primers (plus 13 Jbeta primers). In the original workflow: Later analysis identified around 85 million unique TCR beta chains, approximately 11 million shared. Produced via immunoSEQ multiplex PCR; TCRdb's table is partial and in-frame only. V and J calls and clone size are given by that table; D and trimming were obtained from the DNA. The sample yields roughly 92,000 clones, 80% seen once. Germline assignment: CDR1 SGDLS and CDR2 YYNGEE. The CDR3 is made up of 17 amino acids. Trimming removed 1 base from V and 6 bases from J; junction bases left unmatched: 9. This rearrangement joins TRBV9 to TRBJ2-2; 10 bases map to TRBD1. The sequenced sample consisted of PBMCs. This TCR derives from a man aged 50-59 years in good health and CMV-seropositive. This chain's CDR3 is CASSVQTGTGVAGELFF. In DNA form, the CDR3 reads TGTGCCAGCAGCGTACAGACGGGGACAGGGGTTGCCGGGGAGCTGTTTTTT.